There are many counts of the clone carrying this T cell receptor (beta chain). This CDR3 spans 14 amino acids. Germline V CDR1 and CDR2: GTSNPN, SVGIG (reference sequence). V shed 7 bases and J 4 bases; nucleotides not matched to a gene: 11. The investigators amplified TCR beta CDR3 regions from RNA transcripts. The TCR CDR3 was amplified in a first-round RT-PCR using the HTBI primer set. TCRdb passed the multiplex PCR reads through MiXCR, listing each CDR3 protein once. The table records about 380,000 distinct CDR3 sequences, approximately 14% of them present only once. These data come from a study of T cells in Graves' hyperthyroidism and ophthalmopathy.

J is TRBJ1-1 and V is TRBV30; TRBD1 matches 8 bases. This receptor was obtained from a woman in her sixties or seventies with Graves' hyperthyroidism. The sample was blood. In nucleotides, the CDR3 is TGTGCCTCAGAGGTAACAGGGGGAGTCACTGAAGCTTTCTTT. As protein: CASEVTGGVTEAFF.